The 29 T cell receptor beta chains reported below all come from one sample, sequenced in a study of CD8 T cells in ankylosing spondylitis. Each CDR3 protein is one row after TCRdb ran MiXCR on the 5' RACE reads. The data show about 450,000 distinct CDR3 sequences, roughly a quarter seen once. The antigens these receptors bind are not known. Overall study results and limits: A TCR beta motif made of 7 to 9 highly homologous variants seemed typical of ankylosing spondylitis blood.

Sequenced sample: blood, either unsorted or a sorted T cell fraction (not recorded which). The receptors originated from a male donor with ankylosing spondylitis.

About this clonotype itself: A much larger clonotype is one base distant, so this may be a read error. The J gene is TRBJ2-2, the V gene TRBV3-1, with a possible D match to TRBD1 (5 bases). The CDR3 contains 13 residues. Trimming removed 3 bases from V and 5 bases from J, with 7 bases in between. CDR1 and CDR2 from the germline V gene are LGHDT and YNNKEL (reference sequence). As DNA, the CDR3 is TGTGCCAGCAGCCACAGGGTTACCGGGGAGCTGTTTTTT. This sequence encodes CASSHRVTGELFF.

This clonotype was seen a few times. The chain joins TRBV3-1 to TRBJ1-6; D gene uncertain. The CDR3 totals 11 residues. Trimming stripped 0 bases from V and 9 bases from J, with 0 bases between. CDR1 is LGHDT and CDR2 is YNNKEL in the germline V gene (reference sequence). The CDR3 coding sequence is TGTGCCAGCAGCCAAGATTCACCCCTCCACTTT. Translating gives CASSQDSPLHF.

The V gene is TRBV5-1, the J gene TRBJ2-7, with TRBD1 as a possible D gene (5 bases). From germline, CDR1 is SGHRS and CDR2 YFSETQ. This CDR3 comprises 13 residues. V was trimmed by 5 bases and J by 0 bases, leaving 9 bases between them. The CDR3 reads CASSRQSSYEQYF. CDR3 coding DNA: TGCGCCAGCAGTCGACAGTCCTCCTACGAGCAGTACTTC.

The CDR3 protein is CASSLREINQPQHF. The CDR3 nucleotides read TGTGCCAGCAGCTTAAGGGAGATCAATCAGCCCCAGCATTTT. The chain has TRBV7-2 and TRBJ1-5; D gene unclear. The CDR3 sequence is 14 residues long. Trimming took off 2 bases at V and 3 bases at J, with 8 bases between the two ends. Germline V gene sequence: CDR1 SGHTA, CDR2 FQGNSA.

This chain joins TRBV24-1 and TRBJ2-1; the match to TRBD1 covers 9 bases. CDR3 length: 17 amino acids. Germline-derived CDR1 and CDR2 are KGHDR and SFDVKD. Trimming removed 2 bases from V and 7 bases from J; junction bases left unmatched: 11. The CDR3 DNA sequence: TGTGCCACCAGTGATTCCTCCGGGACAGGGTCACTTAATGAGCAGTTCTTC. Residues: CATSDSSGTGSLNEQFF.

The DNA for the CDR3 is TGCAGTGTCCCCTCCCTCCTAGCGGGGCTCTACGAGCAGTACTTC. Its protein product is CSVPSLLAGLYEQYF. The J gene is TRBJ2-7, the V gene TRBV20-1; 9 nucleotides line up with TRBD2. The CDR3 totals 15 residues. Looked up from germline, CDR1 is DFQATT and CDR2 is SNEGSKA (reference sequence). V lost 7 bases, J lost 3 bases, and 13 bases stayed unmatched.

This clonotype was recorded a few times. This chain links TRBV20-1 with TRBJ1-1; D unclear. Between the trimmed V and J ends, which lost 3 bases and 1 base, there was a span of 9 bases. The length of the CDR3 is 13 residues. Germline-derived CDR1 and CDR2 are DFQATT and SNEGSKA (reference sequence). The CDR3 loop is CSAREPTNTEAFF. In nucleotides, the CDR3 is TGCAGTGCTAGGGAACCCACGAACACTGAAGCTTTCTTT.

In its sample, this clonotype was seen many times. The chain recombines TRBV11-2 with TRBJ2-1, with 11 bases matching TRBD2. The trim removed 5 bases at V and 2 bases at J, leaving 8 bases unmatched. This CDR3 comprises 17 residues. The V gene's germline CDR1 is SGHAT and CDR2 FQNNGV. DNA for the CDR3: TGTGCCAGCAGCCCAGCCGGGACTAGCGGAGCCTACAATGAGCAGTTCTTC. Its protein is CASSPAGTSGAYNEQFF. The whole variable domain, remainder taken from reference TRBV11-2 and TRBJ2-1, is EAGVAQSPRYKIIEKRQSVAFWCNPISGHATLYWYQQILGQGPKLLIQFQNNGVVDDSQLPKDRFSAERLKGVDSTLKIQPAKLEDSAVYLCASSPAGTSGAYNEQFFGPGTRLTVL.

The chain carries TRBV11-2 and TRBJ2-5, with D perhaps TRBD1 (5 bases). Per the germline V gene, CDR1 is SGHAT and CDR2 is FQNNGV. The CDR3 contains 14 residues. V was cut by 4 bases and J by 5 bases, with 14 bases left in between. The DNA of the CDR3 is TGTGCCAGCAGCTCGAGGACACCGACGGAGACCCAGTACTTC. Translated: CASSSRTPTETQYF.

This rearrangement joins TRBV12-3 or TRBV12-4 to TRBJ1-2; D remains unclear. The CDR3 consists of 13 residues. The germline V and J ends were trimmed by 3 bases and 3 bases, with 8 bases remaining between them. The CDR3 spells CASSLSNYYGYTF. CDR3 nucleotides: TGTGCCAGCAGTTTGTCTAATTACTATGGCTACACCTTC.

This chain's CDR3 is CASSLGGAISEQYV. The DNA for the CDR3 is TGTGCCAGCAGCTTAGGGGGGGCTATTAGCGAGCAGTACGTC. J is TRBJ2-7 and V is TRBV11-2; perhaps D is TRBD1 or TRBD2 (6 bases each). V was cut by 1 base and J by 6 bases, with 13 bases left in between. The CDR3 has 14 amino acids. Germline V lookup: CDR1 SGHAT, CDR2 FQNNGV.

This clonotype was counted a few times. This chain connects TRBV7-2 to TRBJ2-3; D perhaps matches TRBD2 (5 bases). Germline V gene lookup returns CDR1 SGHTA and CDR2 FQGNSA. The CDR3 has 15 amino acids. V was trimmed by 1 base and J by 4 bases, leaving 12 bases between them. CDR3 in amino acids: CASSLDGGGADTQYF. The CDR3 DNA is TGTGCCAGCAGCTTAGACGGAGGTGGGGCAGATACGCAGTATTTT.

CDR3 region: CSVSGQAGYNEQFF. The CDR3, as DNA: TGCAGTGTCAGTGGGCAAGCGGGGTACAATGAGCAGTTCTTC. The rearrangement joins TRBV20-1 to TRBJ2-1; 7 bases align to TRBD2. Germline CDR1 reads DFQATT; CDR2 reads SNEGSKA (reference sequence). The CDR3 spans 14 residues. The ends lost 7 bases at V and 4 bases at J; junction bases unmatched: 10.

A few counts support this clonotype. The rearrangement joins TRBV5-1 to TRBJ2-2, with D possibly matching TRBD2 (5 bases). V was trimmed by 0 bases and J by 0 bases, leaving 9 bases between them. Per the germline V gene, CDR1 is SGHRS and CDR2 is YFSETQ. The CDR3 covers 16 residues. CDR3 sequence: CASSLAEGANTGELFF. The CDR3, as DNA: TGCGCCAGCAGCTTGGCCGAGGGAGCGAACACCGGGGAGCTGTTTTTT. The full variable domain, completed using reference TRBV5-1 and TRBJ2-2, is KAGVTQTPRYLIKTRGQQVTLSCSPISGHRSVSWYQQTPGQGLQFLFEYFSETQRNKGNFPGRFSGRQFSNSRSEMNVSTLELGDSALYLCASSLAEGANTGELFFGEGSRLTVL.

The rearrangement links TRBV12-5 to TRBJ2-3; possible D gene TRBD2, 6 bases. Trimming removed 1 base at V and 2 bases at J, with 10 bases between. The germline V gene has CDR1 LGHNT and CDR2 FRNRAP. The CDR3 is 15 amino acids. For the CDR3, the DNA is TGTGCTAGTGGTTTGGGGGCGGGATCCACAGATACGCAGTATTTT. Protein sequence: CASGLGAGSTDTQYF.

The gene calls are TRBV20-1 and TRBJ2-1; 8 bases are shared with TRBD2. Germline lookup yields CDR1 DFQATT and CDR2 SNEGSKA (reference sequence). V lost 1 base to trimming and J lost 0 bases; unmatched junction nucleotides: 5. The CDR3 has 16 residues. The CDR3: CSARALAESSYNEQFF. The DNA of the CDR3 is TGCAGTGCTAGAGCACTAGCGGAGAGCTCCTACAATGAGCAGTTCTTC.

J is TRBJ1-4 and V is TRBV20-1; D call uncertain. Germline V gives CDR1 DFQATT, CDR2 SNEGSKA (reference sequence). V was trimmed by 5 bases and J by 5 bases, leaving 9 bases between them. The CDR3 sequence is 12 residues long. The CDR3 loop reads CSAVATNEKLFF. Written as DNA, the CDR3 is TGCAGTGCTGTAGCGACGAATGAAAAACTGTTTTTT.

The chain carries TRBV4-2 and TRBJ1-5, with TRBD1 matching 8 bases. The junction had 5 bases not matched to a gene; V was cut back by 1 base and J by 3 bases. Germline V gene lookup returns CDR1 LGHNA and CDR2 YNFKEQ. This CDR3 is 16 amino acids long. CDR3 in amino acids: CASSQGWDRPNQPQHF. In DNA, the CDR3 is TGTGCCAGCAGCCAAGGATGGGACAGGCCCAATCAGCCCCAGCATTTT.

This clonotype was detected only a few times. The V call is TRBV10-3, the J call TRBJ2-2; D is uncertain. The CDR3 spans 13 residues. V lost 5 bases to trimming and J lost 1 base, with 5 bases between them. Germline V lookup: CDR1 ENHRY, CDR2 SYGVKD. The CDR3 here is CAISSENTGELFF. CDR3 nucleotide sequence: TGTGCCATCAGTTCTGAGAACACCGGGGAGCTGTTTTTT.

This clonotype was seen a few times. The chain links TRBV20-1 to TRBJ2-3, with TRBD2 identical over 10 bases. Germline CDR1 and CDR2: DFQATT and SNEGSKA (reference sequence). The V segment lost 1 base and the J segment 11 bases; nucleotides outside the gene matches: 0. The CDR3 runs to 11 residues. The CDR3 DNA follows: TGCAGTGCTAGAGGACTAGCGGGGCAGTATTTT. This codes for CSARGLAGQYF.

This clonotype has more than one count but fewer than ten. V usage is TRBV3-1 and J usage is TRBJ2-7; a possible D gene is TRBD2 (6 bases). Trimming took 1 base from V and 2 from J, leaving 12 bases between them. This CDR3 is built from 15 residues. The germline V gene has CDR1 LGHDT and CDR2 YNNKEL (reference sequence). CDR3 amino acids: CASSQGVRGAYEQYF. CDR3 nucleotide sequence: TGTGCCAGCAGCCAAGGTGTTCGCGGGGCCTACGAGCAGTACTTC.

The chain joins TRBV20-1 to TRBJ2-1; TRBD2 matches 8 bases. After removal of 2 bases from V and 4 bases from J, the junction contained 4 bases not matched to a gene. CDR1 is DFQATT, CDR2 SNEGSKA, per germline (reference sequence). The CDR3 is made up of 14 amino acids. This CDR3 is CSARRTSNYNEQFF. As DNA, the CDR3 is TGCAGTGCTAGAAGGACTAGCAATTACAATGAGCAGTTCTTC.

The V gene is TRBV5-1, the J gene TRBJ1-2; no definite D call. From germline, CDR1 is SGHRS and CDR2 YFSETQ. V lost 2 bases and J 8 bases, leaving 13 bases between the germline ends. The CDR3 extends over 13 amino acids. The CDR3 nucleotides are TGCGCCAGCAGCTTTACTGCCGAATCGGGCTACACCTTC. Translating gives CASSFTAESGYTF.

This clonotype has a count of ten or more. This sequence joins TRBV12-3 or TRBV12-4 and TRBJ1-5; perhaps TRBD1 as D (6 bases). V lost 8 bases, J lost 11 bases, and 16 bases lay in between. The CDR3 length is 12 residues. CDR3: CASRAGENTQHF. The CDR3 DNA is TGTGCCAGCCGGGCAGGGGAGAATACCCAGCATTTT.

A few counts support this clonotype. The CDR3: CASSTFQGATEAFF. CDR3 sequence (DNA): TGTGCCAGCAGTACATTCCAAGGGGCCACTGAAGCTTTCTTT. V and J are TRBV12-3 or TRBV12-4 and TRBJ1-1, with D perhaps matching TRBD1 (5 bases). The CDR3 spans 14 residues. V gave up 5 bases and J gave up 4 bases, with 14 bases separating them.

This clonotype appeared once. CDR3 nucleotides: TGTGCCAGCAGTCCACAGATCTACGAGCAGTACGTC. Translating gives CASSPQIYEQYV. The chain combines TRBV2 with TRBJ2-7; no clear D gene. Germline V gene data show CDR1 as SNHLY and CDR2 as FYNNEI. The CDR3 totals 12 residues. With 5 bases removed from V and 3 bases from J, the gap between germline ends came to 8 bases.

This chain joins TRBV24-1 and TRBJ2-7, with D perhaps TRBD2 (6 bases). Trimming pared 3 bases from V and 0 bases from J, leaving 8 bases between. The CDR3 totals 14 residues. Germline CDR1 KGHDR, CDR2 SFDVKD. The CDR3 DNA reads as TGTGCCACCAGTGATGACGGGAGCTCCTACGAGCAGTACGTC. This translates into CATSDDGSSYEQYV.

The chain combines TRBV20-1 with TRBJ2-3; D perhaps matches TRBD2 (5 bases). Germline assignment: CDR1 DFQATT and CDR2 SNEGSKA (reference sequence). This CDR3 region has 13 residues. Here the CDR3 reads CTIKPRAGDTQYF. The CDR3 DNA follows: TGCACCATTAAGCCGCGGGCGGGAGATACGCAGTATTTT.

This rearrangement joins TRBV5-4 to TRBJ2-7; 11 nucleotides match TRBD2. The CDR3 spans 14 residues. The germline V gene has CDR1 SGHNT and CDR2 YYREEE (reference sequence). V lost 6 bases to trimming and J lost 5 bases; unmatched junction nucleotides: 7. The DNA for the CDR3 is TGTGCCAGCAAAACTAGCGGGAGTGTTAACGAGCAGTACTTC. Its translation is CASKTSGSVNEQYF.